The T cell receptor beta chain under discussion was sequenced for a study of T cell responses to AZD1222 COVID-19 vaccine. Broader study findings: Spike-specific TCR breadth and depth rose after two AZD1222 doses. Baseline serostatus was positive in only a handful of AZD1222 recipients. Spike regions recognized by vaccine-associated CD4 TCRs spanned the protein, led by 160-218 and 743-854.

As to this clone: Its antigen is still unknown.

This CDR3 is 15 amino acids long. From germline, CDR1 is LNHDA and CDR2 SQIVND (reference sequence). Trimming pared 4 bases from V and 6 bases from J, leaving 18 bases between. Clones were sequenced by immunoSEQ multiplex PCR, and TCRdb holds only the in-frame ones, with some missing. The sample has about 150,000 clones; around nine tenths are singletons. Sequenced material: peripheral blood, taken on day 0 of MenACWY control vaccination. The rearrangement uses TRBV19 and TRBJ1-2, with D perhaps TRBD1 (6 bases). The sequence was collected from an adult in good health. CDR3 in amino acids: CASSKVGTTINGYTF. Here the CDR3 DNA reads TGTGCCAGTAGTAAAGTCGGGACAACCATTAATGGCTACACCTTC.